This T cell receptor beta chain is from a study of blood T cell repertoires in COVID-19. Sequenced by immunoSEQ multiplex PCR; TCRdb stores in-frame clones only, minus some. The sample yields about 370,000 clones, 85% to 90% seen once. Participants came from 24 US areas, aged roughly 18 to 100 years. Germline CDR1 and CDR2: SGHTA and FQGTGA. The junction had 10 bases not matched to a gene; V was cut back by 5 bases and J by 9 bases. The CDR3 has 15 amino acids. Sequencing was done on a sample of PBMCs or T cells enriched from blood (not recorded which). This chain uses TRBV7-3 with TRBJ2-1; 10 bases are a match to TRBD2. This receptor was obtained from a man aged 18 to 30 who had recovered from COVID-19. CDR3 DNA: TGTGCCAGCAGCGAGGGGCTAGCGGGGGTCGGTGAGCAGTTCTTC. Amino acid sequence: CASSEGLAGVGEQFF.